This T cell receptor beta chain is drawn from a study of blood T cells in healthy people across ages. Together with a sample-barcoded 5' primer, a J-beta primer mix was included in a second PCR lasting about 6 to 11 cycles. TCRdb passed the 5' RACE reads through MiXCR, listing each CDR3 protein once. The sample gives about 780,000 distinct CDR3 sequences, more than 35% of which show up once; around 18% is in the top ten. V was pared by 2 bases and J by 10 bases, with 16 bases between. Germline values: CDR1 SGDLS, CDR2 YYNGEE. The CDR3 is made up of 14 amino acids. Healthy Caucasians from Russia aged roughly 6 to 100 served as donors. The study isolated at least 7 million PBMCs from each sample. Overall study findings and caveats: There were more naive CD4+ cells and higher diversity in long-lived donors than in aged donors.

A note on this clonotype: The antigen is not known.

This TCR was sampled from a man older than 75 in good health. The rearrangement links TRBV9 to TRBJ2-1; a possible D gene is TRBD2 (5 bases). Material for sequencing was blood. CDR3: CASSVGGLAYEQFF. CDR3 nucleotides: TGTGCCAGCAGCGTTGGTGGCCTAGCCTACGAGCAGTTCTTC.